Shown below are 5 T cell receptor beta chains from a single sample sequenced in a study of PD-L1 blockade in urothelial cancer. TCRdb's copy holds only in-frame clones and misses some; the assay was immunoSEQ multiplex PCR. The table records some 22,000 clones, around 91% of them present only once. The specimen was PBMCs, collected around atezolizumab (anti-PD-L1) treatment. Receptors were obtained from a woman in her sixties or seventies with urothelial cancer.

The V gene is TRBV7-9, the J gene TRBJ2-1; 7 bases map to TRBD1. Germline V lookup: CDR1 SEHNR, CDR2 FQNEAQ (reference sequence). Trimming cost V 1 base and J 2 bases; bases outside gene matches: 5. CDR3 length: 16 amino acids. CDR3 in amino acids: CASSLGQGMPYNEQFF. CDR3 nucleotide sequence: TGTGCCAGCAGCTTAGGACAGGGTATGCCCTACAATGAGCAGTTCTTC. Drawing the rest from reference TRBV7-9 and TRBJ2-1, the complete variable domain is DTGVSQNPRHKITKRGQNVTFRCDPISEHNRLYWYRQTLGQGPEFLTYFQNEAQLEKSRLLSDRFSAERPKGSFSTLEIQRTEQGDSAMYLCASSLGQGMPYNEQFFGPGTRLTVL.

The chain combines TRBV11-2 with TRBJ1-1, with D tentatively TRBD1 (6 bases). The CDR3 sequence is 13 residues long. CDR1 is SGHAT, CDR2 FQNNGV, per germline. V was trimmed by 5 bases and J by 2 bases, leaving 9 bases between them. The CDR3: CASSLGQNTEAFF. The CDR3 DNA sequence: TGTGCCAGCAGCCTGGGACAAAACACTGAAGCTTTCTTT.

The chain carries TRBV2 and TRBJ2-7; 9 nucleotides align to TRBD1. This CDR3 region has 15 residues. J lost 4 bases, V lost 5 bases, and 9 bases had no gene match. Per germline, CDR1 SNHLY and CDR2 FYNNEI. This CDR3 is CASSPEQGASYEQYF. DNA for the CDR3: TGTGCCAGCAGTCCCGAACAGGGGGCTAGTTACGAGCAGTACTTC.

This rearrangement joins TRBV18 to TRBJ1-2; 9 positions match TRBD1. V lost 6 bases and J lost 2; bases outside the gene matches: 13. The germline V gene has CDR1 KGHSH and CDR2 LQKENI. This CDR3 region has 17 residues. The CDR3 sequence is CASSPTPGQGTNYGYTF. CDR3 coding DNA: TGTGCCAGCTCGCCCACCCCGGGACAGGGAACAAACTATGGCTACACCTTC.

The CDR3 DNA follows: TGTGCCAGAAGCTTGGTACTAGCGGGAGGGCCCTTTGAGCAGTTCTTC. Protein sequence: CARSLVLAGGPFEQFF. The gene calls are TRBV5-3 and TRBJ2-1, with 13 bases fitting TRBD2. TRBV5-3 qualifies as an ORF whose function is uncertain. The trim removed 0 bases at V and 9 bases at J, leaving 6 bases unmatched. This CDR3 is built from 16 residues.